Shown below are 26 T cell receptor beta chains from a single sample sequenced in a study of blood T cell repertoires in COVID-19. Sequenced by immunoSEQ multiplex PCR; TCRdb stores in-frame clones only, minus some. Found here are about 210,000 clones, roughly 86% of them singletons; the top ten hold 9% to 12%. The sample was PBMCs or T cells enriched from blood (not recorded which). These receptors were obtained from a man between 18 and 35 years old with acute COVID-19.

This sequence joins TRBV12-3 or TRBV12-4 and TRBJ1-2, with 7 positions matching TRBD1. CDR3 length equals 12 residues. With V trimmed by 3 bases and J by 5 bases, 0 bases remained unmatched. The CDR3 DNA reads as TGTGCCAGCAGTTTGACAGGGTATGGCTACACCTTC. Translating it yields CASSLTGYGYTF.

This chain joins TRBV28 and TRBJ1-3; tentative D call: TRBD1 (5 bases). The ends were cut back, 6 bases at V and 2 bases at J, with 8 bases in the middle. Germline V gene data show CDR1 as MDHEN and CDR2 as SYDVKM. The CDR3 covers 13 residues. The CDR3 spells CASRQDAGNTIYF. Written as DNA, the CDR3 is TGTGCCAGCAGACAGGATGCTGGAAACACCATATATTTT.

V and J are TRBV24-1 and TRBJ2-3; TRBD2 agrees at 10 bases. Germline CDR1 and CDR2: KGHDR and SFDVKD. V trimming: 4 bases; J trimming: 4 bases; junction bases outside the gene matches: 13. This CDR3 comprises 18 residues. The DNA of the CDR3 is TGTGCCACCAGTGACCACCGGGGGCTAGCGGGAGCCCCAGATACGCAGTATTTT. Translation gives CATSDHRGLAGAPDTQYF.

The chain is built from TRBV5-4 and TRBJ2-2; 9 nucleotides match TRBD1. Germline trimming cut 4 bases from V and 1 base from J; bases unmatched to any gene: 2. Looked up from germline, CDR1 is SGHNT and CDR2 is YYREEE (reference sequence). CDR3 length equals 15 residues. The DNA of the CDR3 is TGTGCCAGCAGCACGGGACAGGGGAACACCGGGGAGCTGTTTTTT. Translated: CASSTGQGNTGELFF. Full variable domain (outside the CDR3, taken from reference TRBV5-4 and TRBJ2-2): ETGVTQSPTHLIKTRGQQVTLRCSSQSGHNTVSWYQQALGQGPQFIFQYYREEENGRGNFPPRFSGLQFPNYSSELNVNALELDDSALYLCASSTGQGNTGELFFGEGSRLTVL.

This chain links TRBV6-5 with TRBJ2-7; the D gene is possibly TRBD1 (5 bases). Germline V lookup: CDR1 MNHEY, CDR2 SVGAGI. The CDR3 contains 14 residues. Trimming removed 6 bases from V and 0 bases from J, with 12 bases in between. DNA for the CDR3: TGTGCCAGCAGCGAGACAGTGAGCTCCTACGAGCAGTACTTC. This encodes CASSETVSSYEQYF.

The CDR3 DNA is TGCGCCAGCAGCTCAACAGGGGGCGGCGAGCAGTACTTC. This encodes CASSSTGGGEQYF. V gene TRBV5-1 combines with J gene TRBJ2-7; 9 bases line up with TRBD1. Germline V lookup: CDR1 SGHRS, CDR2 YFSETQ. With 3 bases clipped from V and 6 bases from J, the junction kept 4 bases outside the gene matches. The CDR3 contains 13 residues.

The rearrangement joins TRBV25-1 to TRBJ2-1; 8 bases line up with TRBD2. V lost 7 bases, J lost 6 bases, and 11 bases stayed unmatched. The CDR3 has 15 residues. CDR1 MGHDK and CDR2 SYGVNS come from the germline V gene. CDR3 nucleotides: TGTGCCAGCAACCCAGCGGGAGAGGGAGCCAATGAGCAGTTCTTC. It yields the protein CASNPAGEGANEQFF.

The chain links TRBV10-1 to TRBJ1-5; 8 bases are shared with TRBD1. Losses at the gene ends were 7 bases for V and 7 bases for J; bases not matched to a gene: 12. Germline V gives CDR1 WNHNN, CDR2 SYGVQD (reference sequence). This CDR3 comprises 15 residues. The DNA of the CDR3 is TGCGCCAGCATCTTTACAGGGGGGAAACGCCAGCCCCAGCATTTT. This gives the protein CASIFTGGKRQPQHF.

A remark on this clone: Other DNA sequences in this specimen translate into the identical CDR3. The V call is TRBV5-4, the J call TRBJ2-7, with 8 bases fitting TRBD1. Trimming at V came to 0 bases and at J to 4 bases, leaving 6 bases not matched to a gene. The CDR3 has 15 amino acids. CDR1 SGHNT and CDR2 YYREEE come from the germline V gene (reference sequence). CDR3 sequence (DNA): TGTGCCAGCAGCTTGGCGGGGACAGGTCGGTACGAGCAGTACTTC. Translation: CASSLAGTGRYEQYF.

CDR3 coding DNA: TGTGCCAGCAGTGAAGCACTACCAGGGCTTTTCTTT. The encoded protein is CASSEALPGLFF. This chain connects TRBV2 to TRBJ1-1; possibly TRBD1 for D (5 bases). V was clipped by 0 bases and J by 13 bases, with 12 bases between them. The CDR3 runs 12 residues. Germline CDR1 and CDR2: SNHLY and FYNNEI.

The gene calls are TRBV30 and TRBJ1-2, with 8 bases aligning to TRBD1. CDR1 is GTSNPN, CDR2 SVGIG, per germline (reference sequence). J gave up 6 bases and V 0 bases, and 6 bases lay outside the gene matches. The length of the CDR3 is 14 residues. CDR3 sequence reads: CAWSVIRTGNGYTF. In nucleotides, the CDR3 is TGTGCCTGGAGTGTCATACGGACAGGGAATGGCTACACCTTC.

This clone was recorded a few times. The rearrangement links TRBV4-1 to TRBJ1-1; D gene ambiguous. V lost 0 bases, J lost 3 bases, and 8 bases lay in between. Germline CDR1 is MGHRA and CDR2 is YSYEKL. The CDR3 length is 14 residues. The CDR3 is CASSQDRGDTEAFF. In nucleotides, the CDR3 is TGCGCCAGCAGCCAAGATCGAGGAGACACTGAAGCTTTCTTT.

In this sample, this clone turned up many times. The rearrangement links TRBV5-5 to TRBJ2-7; TRBD1 agrees at 7 bases. The CDR3 is made up of 14 amino acids. V lost 0 bases to trimming and J lost 4 bases; unmatched junction nucleotides: 4. The V gene's germline CDR1 is SGHKS and CDR2 YYEKEE (reference sequence). DNA for the CDR3: TGTGCCAGCAGCTTGGCCACAGGGGTATACGAGCAGTACTTC. The encoded protein is CASSLATGVYEQYF.

This chain joins TRBV7-2 and TRBJ2-3, with D unclear. The V and J ends lost 3 bases and 4 bases respectively, with 14 bases between them. CDR1 is SGHTA, CDR2 FQGNSA, per germline. The CDR3 has 15 amino acids. The CDR3 DNA reads as TGTGCCAGCAGCTTGGTAGCATTAGGCGCAGATACGCAGTATTTT. It encodes CASSLVALGADTQYF.

The chain combines TRBV5-1 with TRBJ2-7, with 7 bases matching TRBD1. In germline, CDR1 is SGHRS, CDR2 YFSETQ. This CDR3 spans 15 amino acids. V shed 0 bases, J shed 6 bases, and the junction held 9 bases outside the gene matches. The DNA of the CDR3 is TGCGCCAGCAGCTTGGAGGGGGACAGTCTACGCGAGCAGTACTTC. Its translation is CASSLEGDSLREQYF.

The chain is built from TRBV29-1 and TRBJ1-1, with D unclear. Germline V CDR1 and CDR2: SQVTM, ANQGSEA. Trimming took 0 bases from V and 11 from J, leaving 7 bases between them. This CDR3 contains 10 residues. CDR3 sequence (DNA): TGCAGCGTTGAAGACCCGGGGGCTTTCTTT. Amino acids: CSVEDPGAFF.

The chain combines TRBV24-1 with TRBJ1-5, with D tentatively TRBD1 (5 bases). Trimming removed 4 bases at V and 1 base at J, with 13 bases between. Germline CDR1 and CDR2: KGHDR and SFDVKD. The CDR3 extends over 16 amino acids. The CDR3 sequence is CATSDGGRGSNQPQHF. CDR3 DNA: TGTGCCACCAGTGACGGGGGGAGAGGAAGCAATCAGCCCCAGCATTTT.

The chain employs TRBV28 and TRBJ1-2, with 8 bases aligning to TRBD1. The trim removed 8 bases at V and 3 bases at J, leaving 5 bases unmatched. CDR1 MDHEN and CDR2 SYDVKM come from the germline V gene. The CDR3 loop spans 13 amino acids. The CDR3 protein is CASATGADYGYTF. The CDR3 DNA sequence: TGTGCCAGCGCGACAGGGGCGGACTATGGCTACACCTTC.

The chain combines TRBV28 with TRBJ2-7, with 11 bases fitting TRBD2. There are 14 residues in the CDR3. J was trimmed by 4 bases and V by 7 bases; bases with no gene match: 6. Germline V gene data show CDR1 as MDHEN and CDR2 as SYDVKM. This CDR3 reads CASKLAGVGYEQYF. The CDR3 nucleotides read TGTGCCAGCAAACTAGCGGGAGTCGGGTACGAGCAGTACTTC. The full variable domain, its missing parts supplied by reference TRBV28 and TRBJ2-7, is DVKVTQSSRYLVKRTGEKVFLECVQDMDHENMFWYRQDPGLGLRLIYFSYDVKMKEKGDIPEGYSVSREKKERFSLILESASTNQTSMYLCASKLAGVGYEQYFGPGTRLTVT.

V is TRBV7-2 and J is TRBJ2-7; the D gene is possibly TRBD2 (6 bases). The CDR3 is 16 residues long. Trimming stripped 0 bases from V and 1 base from J, with 13 bases between. In germline, CDR1 is SGHTA, CDR2 FQGNSA. The CDR3 DNA reads as TGTGCCAGCAGCTTAGCCCTAGCGTCCGCATCCTACGAGCAGTACTTC. Translation gives CASSLALASASYEQYF.

The rearrangement links TRBV11-3 to TRBJ2-1, with 9 bases fitting TRBD2. The J segment lost 2 bases and the V segment lost 5 bases, leaving 10 bases of the junction unmatched. This CDR3 has 17 residues. From germline, CDR1 is SGHNT and CDR2 YENEEA. The CDR3 bases are TGTGCCAGCAGCAAAGTCCTAGCGGGATTGGCCTACAATGAGCAGTTCTTC. The encoded protein is CASSKVLAGLAYNEQFF.

This clone was counted between two and nine times. The V call is TRBV5-1, the J call TRBJ1-6; D is perhaps TRBD1 (6 bases). V lost 4 bases and J 9 bases, leaving 17 bases between the germline ends. Per the germline V gene, CDR1 is SGHRS and CDR2 is YFSETQ. The CDR3 covers 15 residues. The CDR3 loop is CASSAEDRLFSPLHF. The CDR3 nucleotides read TGCGCCAGCAGCGCCGAAGACAGGTTATTTTCACCCCTCCACTTT.

This chain joins TRBV30 and TRBJ2-5, with D perhaps TRBD1 (6 bases). CDR1 and CDR2 from the germline V gene are GTSNPN and SVGIG (reference sequence). The CDR3 is 15 residues long. V was cut by 1 base and J by 3 bases, with 15 bases left in between. CDR3 loop: CAWSARGRWEETQYF. CDR3 DNA: TGTGCCTGGAGTGCAAGGGGGAGATGGGAAGAGACCCAGTACTTC.

The chain employs TRBV15 and TRBJ1-3; 7 bases match TRBD1. V shed 1 base and J 7 bases; nucleotides not matched to a gene: 7. The germline gives CDR1 LNHNV, CDR2 YYDKDF (reference sequence). The CDR3 is made up of 15 amino acids. In DNA, the CDR3 is TGTGCCACCAGCAGAGCAACCGGGACAGTGAACACCATATATTTT. Encoded protein: CATSRATGTVNTIYF.

The V call is TRBV9, the J call TRBJ2-7, with 8 bases identical to TRBD2. V dropped 4 bases and J dropped 3; count of bases not matched to a gene: 9. The CDR3 is made up of 15 amino acids. Germline V gene lookup returns CDR1 SGDLS and CDR2 YYNGEE. The CDR3, as DNA: TGTGCCAGCAGCCCCAGCGGGAGTATTTACTACGAGCAGTACTTC. It encodes CASSPSGSIYYEQYF.

This chain uses TRBV7-2 with TRBJ2-2; tentatively, D is TRBD1 (6 bases). This CDR3 comprises 16 residues. Looked up from germline, CDR1 is SGHTA and CDR2 is FQGNSA. V was pared by 1 base and J by 0 bases, with 9 bases between. CDR3 in amino acids: CASSLEGGSNTGELFF. The CDR3 DNA reads as TGTGCCAGCAGCTTAGAAGGGGGATCGAACACCGGGGAGCTGTTTTTT.